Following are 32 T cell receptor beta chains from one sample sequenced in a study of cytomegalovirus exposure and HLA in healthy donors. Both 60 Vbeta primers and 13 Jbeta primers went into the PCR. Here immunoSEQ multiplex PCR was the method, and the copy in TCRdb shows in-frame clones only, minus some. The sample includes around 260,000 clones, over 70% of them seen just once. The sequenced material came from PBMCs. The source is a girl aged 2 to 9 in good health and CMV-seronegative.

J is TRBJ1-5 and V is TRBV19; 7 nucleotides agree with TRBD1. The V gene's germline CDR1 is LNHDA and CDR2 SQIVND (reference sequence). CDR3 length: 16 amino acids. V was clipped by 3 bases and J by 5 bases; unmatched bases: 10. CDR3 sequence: CASSIGWYRGHQPQHF. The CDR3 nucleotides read TGTGCCAGTAGTATCGGATGGTACAGGGGCCATCAGCCCCAGCATTTT.

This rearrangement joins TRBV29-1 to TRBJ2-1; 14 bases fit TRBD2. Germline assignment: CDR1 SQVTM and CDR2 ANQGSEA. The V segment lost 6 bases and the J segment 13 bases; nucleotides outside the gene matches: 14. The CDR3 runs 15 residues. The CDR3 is CSVAAGTSGGLRQFF. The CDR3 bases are TGCAGCGTCGCGGCCGGGACTAGCGGGGGACTTAGACAGTTCTTC.

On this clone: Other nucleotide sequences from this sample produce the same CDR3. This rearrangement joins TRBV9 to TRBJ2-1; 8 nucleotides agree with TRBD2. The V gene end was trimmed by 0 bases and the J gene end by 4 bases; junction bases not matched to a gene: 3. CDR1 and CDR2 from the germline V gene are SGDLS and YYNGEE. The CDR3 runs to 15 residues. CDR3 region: CASSVGTSGYNEQFF. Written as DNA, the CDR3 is TGTGCCAGCAGCGTAGGCACTAGCGGATACAATGAGCAGTTCTTC.

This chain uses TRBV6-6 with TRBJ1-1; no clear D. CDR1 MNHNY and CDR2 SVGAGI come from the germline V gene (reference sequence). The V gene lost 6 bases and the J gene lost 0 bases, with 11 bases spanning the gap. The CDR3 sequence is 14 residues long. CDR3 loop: CASSPQQLNTEAFF. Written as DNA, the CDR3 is TGTGCCAGCAGCCCACAGCAACTGAACACTGAAGCTTTCTTT.

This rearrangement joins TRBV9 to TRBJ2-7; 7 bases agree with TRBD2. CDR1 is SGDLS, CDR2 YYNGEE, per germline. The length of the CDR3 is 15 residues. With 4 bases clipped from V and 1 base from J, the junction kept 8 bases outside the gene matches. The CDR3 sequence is CASSPRGSGSYEQYF. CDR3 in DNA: TGTGCCAGCAGCCCCCGGGGTAGCGGGTCCTACGAGCAGTACTTC. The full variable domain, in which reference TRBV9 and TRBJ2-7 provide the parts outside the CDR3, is DSGVTQTPKHLITATGQRVTLRCSPRSGDLSVYWYQQSLDQGLQFLIQYYNGEERAKGNILERFSAQQFPDLHSELNLSSLELGDSALYFCASSPRGSGSYEQYFGPGTRLTVT.

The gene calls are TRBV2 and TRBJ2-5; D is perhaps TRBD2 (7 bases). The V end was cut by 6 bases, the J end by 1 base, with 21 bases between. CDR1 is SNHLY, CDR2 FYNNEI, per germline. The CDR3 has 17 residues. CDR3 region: CASSLDSGGAVQETQYF. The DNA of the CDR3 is TGTGCCAGCAGCCTCGACTCTGGGGGGGCGGTCCAAGAGACCCAGTACTTC.

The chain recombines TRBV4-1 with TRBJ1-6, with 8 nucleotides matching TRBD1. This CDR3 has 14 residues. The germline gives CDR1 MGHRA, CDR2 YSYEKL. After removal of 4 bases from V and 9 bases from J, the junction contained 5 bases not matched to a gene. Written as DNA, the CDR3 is TGCGCCAGCAGCCCTGGACAGGGAGGTTCACCCCTCCACTTT. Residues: CASSPGQGGSPLHF.

CDR3 protein: CASSFGQQETQYF. CDR3 in DNA: TGTGCCAGCAGCTTCGGACAGCAAGAGACCCAGTACTTC. The rearrangement links TRBV7-2 to TRBJ2-5; maybe TRBD1 (6 bases). The CDR3 is 13 residues long. CDR1 SGHTA and CDR2 FQGNSA come from the germline V gene. The ends were cut back, 3 bases at V and 2 bases at J, with 7 bases in the middle.

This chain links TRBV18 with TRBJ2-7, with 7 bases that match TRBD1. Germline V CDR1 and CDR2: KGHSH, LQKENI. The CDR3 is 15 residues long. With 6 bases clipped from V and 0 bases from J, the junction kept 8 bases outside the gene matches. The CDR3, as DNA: TGTGCCAGCTCGCTTGACAGGGACCTCTCCTACGAGCAGTACTTC. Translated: CASSLDRDLSYEQYF. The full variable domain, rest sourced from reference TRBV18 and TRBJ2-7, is NAGVMQNPRHLVRRRGQEARLRCSPMKGHSHVYWYRQLPEEGLKFMVYLQKENIIDESGMPKERFSAEFPKEGPSILRIQQVVRGDSAAYFCASSLDRDLSYEQYFGPGTRLTVT.

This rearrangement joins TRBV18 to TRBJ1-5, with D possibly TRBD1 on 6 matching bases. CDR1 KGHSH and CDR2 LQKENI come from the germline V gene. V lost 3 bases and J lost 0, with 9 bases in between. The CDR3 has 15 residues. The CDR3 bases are TGTGCCAGCTCACCTACAGGGTCTAGCAATCAGCCCCAGCATTTT. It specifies CASSPTGSSNQPQHF.

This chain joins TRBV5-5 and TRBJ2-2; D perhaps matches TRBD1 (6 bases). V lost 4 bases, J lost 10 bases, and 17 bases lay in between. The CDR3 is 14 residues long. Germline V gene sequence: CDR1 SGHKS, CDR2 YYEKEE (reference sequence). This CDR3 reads CASSNWIGGEELFF. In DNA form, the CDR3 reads TGTGCCAGCAGCAACTGGATAGGGGGAGAGGAGCTGTTTTTT.

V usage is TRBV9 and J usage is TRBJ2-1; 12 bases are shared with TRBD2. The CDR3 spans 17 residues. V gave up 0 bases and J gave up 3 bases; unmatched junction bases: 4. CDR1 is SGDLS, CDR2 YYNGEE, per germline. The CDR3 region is CASSVGLAGGLYNEQFF. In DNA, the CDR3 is TGTGCCAGCAGCGTAGGCCTAGCGGGAGGGCTCTACAATGAGCAGTTCTTC.

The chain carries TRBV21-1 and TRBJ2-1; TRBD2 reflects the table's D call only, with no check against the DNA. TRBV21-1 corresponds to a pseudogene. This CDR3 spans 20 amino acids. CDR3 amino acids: CASSKASRLAGPSDYNEQFF. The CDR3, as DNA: TGTGCCAGCAGCAAAGCATCCAGGCTAGCGGGACCTTCCGACTACAATGAGCAGTTCTTC.

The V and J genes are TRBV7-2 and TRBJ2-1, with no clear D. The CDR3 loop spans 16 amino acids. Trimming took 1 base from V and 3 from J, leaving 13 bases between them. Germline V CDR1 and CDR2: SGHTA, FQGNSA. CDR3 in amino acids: CASSLGSAGYYNEQFF. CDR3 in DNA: TGTGCCAGCAGCTTAGGTTCGGCCGGGTACTACAATGAGCAGTTCTTC.

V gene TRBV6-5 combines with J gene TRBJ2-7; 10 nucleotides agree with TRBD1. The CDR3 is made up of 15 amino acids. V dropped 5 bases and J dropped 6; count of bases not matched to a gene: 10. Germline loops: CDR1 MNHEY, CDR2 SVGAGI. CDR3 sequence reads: CASSKRTGGLREQYF. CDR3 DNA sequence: TGTGCCAGCAGTAAACGGACAGGGGGGCTCCGCGAGCAGTACTTC.

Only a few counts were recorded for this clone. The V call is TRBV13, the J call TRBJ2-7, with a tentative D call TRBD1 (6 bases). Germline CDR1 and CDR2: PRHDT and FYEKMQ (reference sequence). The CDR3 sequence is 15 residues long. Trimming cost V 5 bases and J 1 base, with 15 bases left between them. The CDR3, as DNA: TGTGCCAGCAGCCACCCGACCCAGGGGTCCTACGAGCAGTACTTC. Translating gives CASSHPTQGSYEQYF.

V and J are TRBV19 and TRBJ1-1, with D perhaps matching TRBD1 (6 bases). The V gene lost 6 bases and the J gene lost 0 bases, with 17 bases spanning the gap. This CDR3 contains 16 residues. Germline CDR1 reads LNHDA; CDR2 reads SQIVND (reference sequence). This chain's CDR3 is CASSLTWDTMNTEAFF. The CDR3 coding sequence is TGTGCCAGTAGCCTTACCTGGGACACCATGAACACTGAAGCTTTCTTT. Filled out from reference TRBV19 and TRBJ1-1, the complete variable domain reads DGGITQSPKYLFRKEGQNVTLSCEQNLNHDAMYWYRQDPGQGLRLIYYSQIVNDFQKGDIAEGYSVSREKKESFPLTVTSAQKNPTAFYLCASSLTWDTMNTEAFFGQGTRLTVV.

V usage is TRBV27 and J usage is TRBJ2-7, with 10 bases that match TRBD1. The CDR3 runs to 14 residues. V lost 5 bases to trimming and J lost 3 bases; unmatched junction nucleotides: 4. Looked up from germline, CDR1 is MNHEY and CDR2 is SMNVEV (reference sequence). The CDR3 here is CASSQDRGNYEQYF. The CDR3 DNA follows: TGTGCCAGCAGTCAGGACAGGGGGAACTACGAGCAGTACTTC.

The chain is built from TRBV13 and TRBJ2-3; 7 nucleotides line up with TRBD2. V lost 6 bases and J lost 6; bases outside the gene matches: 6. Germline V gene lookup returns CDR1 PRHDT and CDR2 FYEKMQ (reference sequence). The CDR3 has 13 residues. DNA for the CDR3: TGTGCCAGCAGAACTAGCGTCGATGATACGCAGTATTTT. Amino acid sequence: CASRTSVDDTQYF.

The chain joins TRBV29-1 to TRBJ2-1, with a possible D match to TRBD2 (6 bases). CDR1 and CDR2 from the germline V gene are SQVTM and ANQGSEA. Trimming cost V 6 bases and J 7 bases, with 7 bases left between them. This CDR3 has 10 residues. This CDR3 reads CSVGLNEQFF. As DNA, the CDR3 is TGCAGCGTGGGACTGAATGAGCAGTTCTTC.

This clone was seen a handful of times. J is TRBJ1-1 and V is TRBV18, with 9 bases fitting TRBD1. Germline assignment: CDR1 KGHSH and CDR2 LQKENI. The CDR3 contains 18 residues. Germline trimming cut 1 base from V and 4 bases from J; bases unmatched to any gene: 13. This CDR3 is CASSPRLGQGGGGTEAFF. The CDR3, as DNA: TGTGCCAGCTCACCACGTTTGGGACAGGGTGGAGGGGGCACTGAAGCTTTCTTT. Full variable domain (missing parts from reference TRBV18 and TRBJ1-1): NAGVMQNPRHLVRRRGQEARLRCSPMKGHSHVYWYRQLPEEGLKFMVYLQKENIIDESGMPKERFSAEFPKEGPSILRIQQVVRGDSAAYFCASSPRLGQGGGGTEAFFGQGTRLTVV.

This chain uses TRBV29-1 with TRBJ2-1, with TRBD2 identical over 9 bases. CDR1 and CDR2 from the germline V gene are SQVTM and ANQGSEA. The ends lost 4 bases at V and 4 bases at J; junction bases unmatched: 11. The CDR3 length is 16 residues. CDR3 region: CSVAGREGPRYNEQFF. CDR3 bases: TGCAGCGTTGCAGGGCGGGAGGGCCCTCGGTACAATGAGCAGTTCTTC.

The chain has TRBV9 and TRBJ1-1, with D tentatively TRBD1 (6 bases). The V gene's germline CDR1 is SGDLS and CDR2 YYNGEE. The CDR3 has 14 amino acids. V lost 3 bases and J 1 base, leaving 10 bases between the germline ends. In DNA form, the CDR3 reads TGTGCCAGCAGCGATCTGACAGGGAACACTGAAGCTTTCTTT. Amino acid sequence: CASSDLTGNTEAFF.

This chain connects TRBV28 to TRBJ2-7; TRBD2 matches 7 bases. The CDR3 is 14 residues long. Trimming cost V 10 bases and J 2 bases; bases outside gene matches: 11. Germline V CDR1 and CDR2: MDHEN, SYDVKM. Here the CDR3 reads CATSTREGAYEQYF. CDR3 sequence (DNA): TGTGCCACCTCCACCAGGGAGGGCGCCTACGAGCAGTACTTC.

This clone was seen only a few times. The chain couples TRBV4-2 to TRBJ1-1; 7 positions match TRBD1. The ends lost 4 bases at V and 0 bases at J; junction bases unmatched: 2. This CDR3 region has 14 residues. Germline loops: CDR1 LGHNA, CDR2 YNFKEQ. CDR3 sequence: CASSPGQLNTEAFF. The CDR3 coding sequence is TGTGCCAGCAGCCCGGGACAGCTGAACACTGAAGCTTTCTTT.

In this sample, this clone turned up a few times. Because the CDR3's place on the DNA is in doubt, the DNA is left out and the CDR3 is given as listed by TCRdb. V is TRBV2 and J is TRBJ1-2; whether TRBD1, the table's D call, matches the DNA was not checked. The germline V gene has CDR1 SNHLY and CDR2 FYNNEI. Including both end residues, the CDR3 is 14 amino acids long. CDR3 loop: CASSVGQGNLACTF.

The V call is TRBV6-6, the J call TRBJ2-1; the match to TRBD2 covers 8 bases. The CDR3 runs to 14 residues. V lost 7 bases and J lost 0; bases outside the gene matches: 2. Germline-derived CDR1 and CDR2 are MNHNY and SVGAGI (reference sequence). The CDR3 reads CASKTSDSYNEQFF. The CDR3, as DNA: TGTGCCAGCAAGACTAGCGACTCCTACAATGAGCAGTTCTTC.

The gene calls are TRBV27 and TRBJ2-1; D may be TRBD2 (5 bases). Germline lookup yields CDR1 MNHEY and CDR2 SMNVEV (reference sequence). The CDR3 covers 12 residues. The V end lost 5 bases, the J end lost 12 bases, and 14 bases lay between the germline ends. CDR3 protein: CASSTSEGMQFF. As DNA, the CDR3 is TGTGCCAGCAGTACATCCGAGGGAATGCAGTTCTTC.

The CDR3 DNA is TGCAGCGTTGAAGTTAGCGGGAGGGTTACCGGGGAGCTGTTTTTT. This encodes CSVEVSGRVTGELFF. The V gene is TRBV29-1, the J gene TRBJ2-2; 11 bases match TRBD2. Germline V gene sequence: CDR1 SQVTM, CDR2 ANQGSEA. CDR3 length: 15 residues. V shed 1 base and J 5 bases; nucleotides not matched to a gene: 3.

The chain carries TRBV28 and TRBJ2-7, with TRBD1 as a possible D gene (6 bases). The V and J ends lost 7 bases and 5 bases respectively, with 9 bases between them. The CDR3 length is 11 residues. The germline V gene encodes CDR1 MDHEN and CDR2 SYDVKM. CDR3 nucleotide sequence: TGTGCCAGCATAGGGGGTAACGAGCAGTACTTC. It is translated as CASIGGNEQYF.

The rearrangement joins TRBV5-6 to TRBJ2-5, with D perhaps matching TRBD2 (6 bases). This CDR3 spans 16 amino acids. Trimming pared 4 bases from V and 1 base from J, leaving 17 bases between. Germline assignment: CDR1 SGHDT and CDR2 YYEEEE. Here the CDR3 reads CASSVRMDSGQETQYF. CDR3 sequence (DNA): TGTGCCAGCAGCGTCAGAATGGATAGCGGCCAAGAGACCCAGTACTTC.

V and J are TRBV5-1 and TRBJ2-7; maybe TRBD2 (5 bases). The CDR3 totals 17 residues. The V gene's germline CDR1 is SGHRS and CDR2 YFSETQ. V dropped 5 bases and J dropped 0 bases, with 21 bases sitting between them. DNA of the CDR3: TGCGCCAGCAGTGAAAGATACGGGGAGTCTAGCTCCTACGAGCAGTACTTC. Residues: CASSERYGESSSYEQYF. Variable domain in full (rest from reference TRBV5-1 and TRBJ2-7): KAGVTQTPRYLIKTRGQQVTLSCSPISGHRSVSWYQQTPGQGLQFLFEYFSETQRNKGNFPGRFSGRQFSNSRSEMNVSTLELGDSALYLCASSERYGESSSYEQYFGPGTRLTVT.